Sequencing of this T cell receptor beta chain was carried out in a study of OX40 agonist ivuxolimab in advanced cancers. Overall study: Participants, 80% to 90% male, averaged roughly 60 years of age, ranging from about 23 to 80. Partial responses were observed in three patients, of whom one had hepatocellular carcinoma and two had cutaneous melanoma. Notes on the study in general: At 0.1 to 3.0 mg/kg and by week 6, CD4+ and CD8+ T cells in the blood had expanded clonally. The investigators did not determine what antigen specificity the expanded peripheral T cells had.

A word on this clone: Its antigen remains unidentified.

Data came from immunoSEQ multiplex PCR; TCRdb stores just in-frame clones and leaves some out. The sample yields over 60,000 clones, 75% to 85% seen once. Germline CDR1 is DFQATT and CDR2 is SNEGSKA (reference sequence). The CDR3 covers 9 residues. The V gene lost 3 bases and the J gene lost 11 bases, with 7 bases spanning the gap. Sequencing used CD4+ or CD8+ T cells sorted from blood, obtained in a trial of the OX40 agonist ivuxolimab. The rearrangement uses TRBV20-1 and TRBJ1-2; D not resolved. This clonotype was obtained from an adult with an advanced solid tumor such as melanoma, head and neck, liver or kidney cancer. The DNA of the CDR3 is TGCAGTGCTAGCACACTTTACACCTTC. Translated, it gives CSASTLYTF.